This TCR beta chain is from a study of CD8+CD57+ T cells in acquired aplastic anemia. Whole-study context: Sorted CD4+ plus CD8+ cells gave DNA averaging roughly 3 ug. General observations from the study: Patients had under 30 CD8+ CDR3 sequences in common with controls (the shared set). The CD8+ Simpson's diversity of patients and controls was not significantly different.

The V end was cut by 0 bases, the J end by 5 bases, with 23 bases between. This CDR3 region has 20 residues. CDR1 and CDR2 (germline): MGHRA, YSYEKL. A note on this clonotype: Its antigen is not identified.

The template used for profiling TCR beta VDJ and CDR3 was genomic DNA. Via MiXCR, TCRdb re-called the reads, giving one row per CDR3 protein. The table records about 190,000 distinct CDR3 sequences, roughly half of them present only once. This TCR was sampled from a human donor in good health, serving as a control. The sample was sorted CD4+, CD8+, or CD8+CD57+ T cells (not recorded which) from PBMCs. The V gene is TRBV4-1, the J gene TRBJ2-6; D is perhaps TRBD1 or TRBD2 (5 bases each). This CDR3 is CASSQEVRGPGVLWANVLTF. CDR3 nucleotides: TGCGCCAGCAGCCAAGAGGTTCGGGGACCTGGGGTACTCTGGGCCAACGTCCTGACTTTC.